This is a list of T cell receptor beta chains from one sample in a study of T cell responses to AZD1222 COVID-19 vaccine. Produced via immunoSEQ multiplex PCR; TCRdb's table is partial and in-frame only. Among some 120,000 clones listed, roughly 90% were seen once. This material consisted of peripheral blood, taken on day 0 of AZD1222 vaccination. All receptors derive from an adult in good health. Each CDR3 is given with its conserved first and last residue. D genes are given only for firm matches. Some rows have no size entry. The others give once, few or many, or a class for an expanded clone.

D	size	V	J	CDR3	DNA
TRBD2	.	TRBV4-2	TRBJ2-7	CASSRLGGASYEQYF	TGTGCCAGCAGCCGGCTCGGGGGGGCATCCTACGAGCAGTACTTC
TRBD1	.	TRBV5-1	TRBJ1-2	CASSEPVDRGNYGYTF	TGCGCCAGCAGCGAGCCCGTAGACAGGGGTAACTATGGCTACACCTTC
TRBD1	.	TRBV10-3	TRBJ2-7	CAISGTGLSSYEQYF	TGTGCCATCAGTGGGACAGGTTTAAGCTCCTACGAGCAGTACTTC
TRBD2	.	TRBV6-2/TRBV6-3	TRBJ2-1	CASSLPGLAYNEQFF	TGTGCCAGCAGTTTACCGGGACTAGCCTACAATGAGCAGTTCTTC
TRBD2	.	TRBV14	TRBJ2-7	CASSQPSGLAGNSYEQYF	TGTGCCAGCAGCCAACCCTCAGGACTAGCGGGGAACTCCTACGAGCAGTACTTC
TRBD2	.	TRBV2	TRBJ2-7	CASSEALGWLAGSSYEQYF	TGTGCCAGCAGTGAAGCTTTGGGTTGGCTAGCGGGAAGCTCCTACGAGCAGTACTTC
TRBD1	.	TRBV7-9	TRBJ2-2	CASSSVAGTGLTGELFF	TGTGCCAGCAGCTCCGTCGCCGGGACAGGGTTGACCGGGGAGCTGTTTTTT
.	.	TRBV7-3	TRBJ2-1	CASSFLGGNEQFF	TGTGCCAGCAGCTTTCTAGGTGGCAATGAGCAGTTCTTC
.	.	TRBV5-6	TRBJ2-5	CASSLRETQYF	TGTGCCAGCAGCTTGAGGGAGACCCAGTACTTC
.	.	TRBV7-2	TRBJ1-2	CASSSSRGSYGYTF	TGTGCCAGCAGTTCTTCTAGGGGGTCCTATGGCTACACCTTC
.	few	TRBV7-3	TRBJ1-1	CASSFTGRNTEAFF	TGTGCCAGCAGCTTCACAGGGAGGAACACTGAAGCTTTCTTT
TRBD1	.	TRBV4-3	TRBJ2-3	CASSQVQGAEDTQYF	TGCGCCAGCAGCCAAGTTCAGGGGGCGGAAGATACGCAGTATTTT
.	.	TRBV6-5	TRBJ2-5	CASSPNMPTQYF	TGTGCCAGCAGCCCAAATATGCCGACCCAGTACTTC
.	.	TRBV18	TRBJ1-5	CASSGGQGIQPQHF	TGTGCCAGCTCAGGGGGGCAGGGGATTCAGCCCCAGCATTTT
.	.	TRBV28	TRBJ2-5	CASRTPDREGGVETQYF	TGTGCCAGCAGGACGCCCGACAGGGAGGGAGGAGTAGAGACCCAGTACTTC
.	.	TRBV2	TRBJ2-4	CASSDPLRLWTKNIQYF	TGTGCCAGCAGTGATCCGCTTCGCCTCTGGACCAAAAACATTCAGTACTTC
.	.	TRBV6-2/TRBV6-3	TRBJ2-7	CASSYRDYEQYF	TGTGCCAGCAGTTATCGGGACTACGAGCAGTACTTC
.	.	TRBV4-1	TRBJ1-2	CASSLGRDGYTF	TGCGCCAGCAGCTTGGGGCGGGATGGCTACACCTTC
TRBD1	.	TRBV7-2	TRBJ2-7	CASRPRQGAGSEQYF	TGTGCCAGCAGACCCCGACAGGGGGCAGGATCCGAGCAGTACTTC
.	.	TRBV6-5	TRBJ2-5	CASSYSSRVEETQYF	TGTGCCAGCAGTTACTCGTCCAGGGTCGAGGAGACCCAGTACTTC
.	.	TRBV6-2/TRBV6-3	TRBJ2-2	CASSSWTAANTGELFF	TGTGCCAGCAGTTCCTGGACAGCCGCGAACACCGGGGAGCTGTTTTTT
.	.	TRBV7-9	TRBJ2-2	CASKKLEGDHGELFF	TGTGCCAGCAAAAAACTCGAGGGTGACCACGGGGAGCTGTTTTTT
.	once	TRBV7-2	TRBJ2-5	CAIRSVVTQYF	TGTGCCATACGCTCGGTAGTGACCCAGTACTTC
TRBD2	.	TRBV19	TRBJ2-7	CASSIRKGEGPSYEQYF	TGTGCCAGTAGTATCAGGAAAGGGGAGGGACCTTCCTACGAGCAGTACTTC
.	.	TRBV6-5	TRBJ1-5	CASTPSGGDQPQHF	TGTGCCAGCACTCCCTCAGGCGGAGATCAGCCCCAGCATTTT
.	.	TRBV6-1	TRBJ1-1	CASSEWGSAFF	TGTGCCAGCAGTGAATGGGGCAGTGCTTTCTTT
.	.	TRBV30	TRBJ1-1	CAWSLLGIGNTEAFF	TGTGCCTGGAGCCTATTGGGGATTGGGAACACTGAAGCTTTCTTT
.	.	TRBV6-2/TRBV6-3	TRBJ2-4	CASSSRQAKNIQYF	TGTGCCAGCAGTTCGAGACAGGCAAAAAACATTCAGTACTTC
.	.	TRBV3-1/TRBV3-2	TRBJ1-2	CASSQTDGGGYTF	TGTGCCAGCAGCCAAACAGATGGCGGTGGCTACACCTTC
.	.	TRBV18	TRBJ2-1	CASSPPFQGSVQFF	TGTGCCAGCTCACCACCATTTCAGGGGTCTGTGCAGTTCTTC
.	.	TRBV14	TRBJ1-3	CASSQQGVGGNTIYF	TGTGCCAGCAGCCAACAGGGAGTAGGTGGAAACACCATATATTTT
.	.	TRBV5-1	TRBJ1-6	CASSFEGLNSPLHF	TGCGCCAGCAGCTTTGAAGGGCTTAATTCACCCCTCCACTTT
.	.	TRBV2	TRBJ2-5	CASKRQVQETQYF	TGTGCCAGCAAAAGACAGGTGCAAGAGACCCAGTACTTC
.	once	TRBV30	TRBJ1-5	CAWSPGQLNQPQHF	TGTGCCTGGAGCCCAGGACAGCTGAATCAGCCCCAGCATTTT
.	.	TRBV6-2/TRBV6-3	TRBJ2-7	CASSRRQGGSYEQYF	TGTGCCAGCAGTAGGAGACAGGGAGGGTCCTACGAGCAGTACTTC
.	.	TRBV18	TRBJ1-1	CASSPQGDTEAFF	TGTGCCAGCTCACCACAGGGGGACACTGAAGCTTTCTTT
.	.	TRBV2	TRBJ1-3	CASSTRLDSGNTIYF	TGTGCCAGCAGCACCCGGTTAGATTCGGGAAACACCATATATTTT
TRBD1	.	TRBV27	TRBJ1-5	CASSNLQGGSNQPQHF	TGTGCCAGCAGTAACCTACAGGGGGGGAGCAATCAGCCCCAGCATTTT
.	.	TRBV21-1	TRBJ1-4	CASSKEGGKATNEKLFF	TGTGCCAGCAGCAAAGAGGGGGGGAAGGCAACTAATGAAAAACTGTTTTTT
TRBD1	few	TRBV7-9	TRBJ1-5	CASSLSGSGGSQPQHF	TGTGCCAGCAGTTTATCCGGGTCAGGGGGGTCACAGCCCCAGCATTTT
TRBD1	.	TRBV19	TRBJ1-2	CASSHRDRGRANYGYTF	TGTGCCAGTAGTCACCGGGACAGGGGGCGAGCTAACTATGGCTACACCTTC
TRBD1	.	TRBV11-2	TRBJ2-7	CASSRDADRDYEQYF	TGTGCCAGCAGCCGGGACGCGGACAGGGACTACGAGCAGTACTTC
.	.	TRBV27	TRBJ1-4	CASRPRTGARRNEKLFF	TGTGCCAGCAGACCGAGGACGGGGGCGCGACGTAATGAAAAACTGTTTTTT
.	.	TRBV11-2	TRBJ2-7	CASSFGLVYEQYF	TGTGCCAGCAGCTTCGGCTTGGTTTACGAGCAGTACTTC
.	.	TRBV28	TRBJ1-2	CASRKGGYGYTF	TGTGCCAGCAGAAAAGGGGGCTATGGCTACACCTTC
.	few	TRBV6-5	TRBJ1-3	CASSRSSGNTIYF	TGTGCCAGCAGCCGGAGCTCTGGAAACACCATATATTTT
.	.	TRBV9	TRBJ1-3	CASSSEGGASGNTIYF	TGTGCCAGCAGCTCAGAAGGGGGGGCTTCTGGAAACACCATATATTTT
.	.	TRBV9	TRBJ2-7	CASSERVGGFNAYEQYF	TGTGCCAGCAGCGAGAGGGTGGGGGGATTTAACGCCTACGAGCAGTACTTC
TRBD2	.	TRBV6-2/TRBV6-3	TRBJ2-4	CASSPHGGTGSF	TGTGCCAGCAGTCCCCACGGGGGGACCGGATCCTTC
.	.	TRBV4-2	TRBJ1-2	CASSPSWPPTGGYTF	TGTGCCAGCAGCCCTTCCTGGCCTCCTACGGGTGGCTACACCTTC
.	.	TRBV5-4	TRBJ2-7	CASSLGQDYEQYF	TGTGCCAGCAGCTTGGGACAGGACTACGAGCAGTACTTC